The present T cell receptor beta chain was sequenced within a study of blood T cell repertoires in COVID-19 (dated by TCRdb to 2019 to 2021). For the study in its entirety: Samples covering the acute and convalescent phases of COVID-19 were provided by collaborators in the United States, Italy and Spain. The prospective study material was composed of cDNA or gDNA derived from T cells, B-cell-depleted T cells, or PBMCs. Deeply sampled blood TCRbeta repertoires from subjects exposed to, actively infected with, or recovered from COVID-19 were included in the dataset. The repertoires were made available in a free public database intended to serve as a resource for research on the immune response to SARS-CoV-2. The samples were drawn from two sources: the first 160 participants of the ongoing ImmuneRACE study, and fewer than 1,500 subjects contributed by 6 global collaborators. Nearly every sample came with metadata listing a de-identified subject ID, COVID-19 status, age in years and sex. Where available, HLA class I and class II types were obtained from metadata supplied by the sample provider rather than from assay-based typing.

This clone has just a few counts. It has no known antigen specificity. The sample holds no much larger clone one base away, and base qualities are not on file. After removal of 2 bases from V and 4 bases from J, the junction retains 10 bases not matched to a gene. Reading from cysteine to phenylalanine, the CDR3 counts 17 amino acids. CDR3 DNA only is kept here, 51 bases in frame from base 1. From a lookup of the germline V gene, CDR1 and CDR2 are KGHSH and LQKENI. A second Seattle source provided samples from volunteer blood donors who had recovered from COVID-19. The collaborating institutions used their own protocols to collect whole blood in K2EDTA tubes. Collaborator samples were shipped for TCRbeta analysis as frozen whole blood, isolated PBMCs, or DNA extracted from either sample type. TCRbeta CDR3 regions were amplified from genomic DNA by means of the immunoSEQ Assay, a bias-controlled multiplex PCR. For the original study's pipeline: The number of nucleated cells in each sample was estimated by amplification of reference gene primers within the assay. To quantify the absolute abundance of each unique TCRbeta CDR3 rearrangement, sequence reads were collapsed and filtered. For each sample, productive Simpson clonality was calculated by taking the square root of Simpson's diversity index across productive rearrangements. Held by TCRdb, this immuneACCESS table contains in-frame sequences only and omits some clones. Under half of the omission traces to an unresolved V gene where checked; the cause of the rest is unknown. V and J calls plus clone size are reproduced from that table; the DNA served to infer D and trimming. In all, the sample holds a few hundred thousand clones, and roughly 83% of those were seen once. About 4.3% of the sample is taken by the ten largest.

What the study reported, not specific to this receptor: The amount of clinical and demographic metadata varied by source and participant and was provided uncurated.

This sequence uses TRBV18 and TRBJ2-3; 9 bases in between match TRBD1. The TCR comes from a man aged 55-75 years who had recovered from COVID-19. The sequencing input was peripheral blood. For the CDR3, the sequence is CASSPFRTGGASDTQYF. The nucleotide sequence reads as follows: TGTGCCAGCTCACCATTTAGAACAGGGGGCGCATCAGATACGCAGTATTTT.